The rows below give T cell receptor beta chains drawn from one sample of a study of metastatic and nonmetastatic thyroid tumors. TCRdb re-called clones from the PCR reads using MiXCR. Of some 64,000 clones in the sample, about 4% were seen once. Sequencing was done on a sample of blood. These receptors were collected from a female donor with papillary thyroid cancer or a benign thyroid nodule (not recorded which). Some clones in this sample may be carry-over from other donors' samples. The CDR3 runs from the conserved cysteine through the conserved F or W.

J,V,CDR3
TRBJ1-4,TRBV12-3/TRBV12-4,CASTAGRGGGEKLFF
TRBJ2-5,TRBV2,CASSRDRGKTQYF
TRBJ2-2,TRBV6-1,CASIQQQGGRGELFF
TRBJ2-7,TRBV11-2,CASSFVGEYEQYF
TRBJ1-3,TRBV20-1,CSASVNSGNTIYF
TRBJ2-6,TRBV27,CASEGGGANVLTF
TRBJ2-7,TRBV30,CAWSRGSDSYEQYF
TRBJ1-1,TRBV12-3/TRBV12-4,CASSLTGSVNTEAFF
TRBJ1-2,TRBV18,CASSPDLGRHGGYTF
TRBJ2-7,TRBV12-3/TRBV12-4,CASRRTCSYDQYF
TRBJ2-3,TRBV12-3/TRBV12-4,CASSSLAGGKPDTQYF
TRBJ2-3,TRBV5-1,CASKGGSTDTQYF
TRBJ2-2,TRBV11-1,CASSLERLYYCELFF
TRBJ1-2,TRBV6-2/TRBV6-3,CASRVVAGYGYTF
TRBJ1-2,TRBV28,CASSLWQGAVGYTF
TRBJ1-2,TRBV9,CASSVDAGALAVRGYTF
TRBJ1-1,TRBV30,CAWSRTAEAFF
TRBJ2-1,TRBV5-6,CASSSLEISYNEQFF
TRBJ2-5,TRBV7-9,CASSFTGLRGSSQYF
TRBJ2-2,TRBV4-2,CASSQERGGGTYTGELFF
TRBJ2-1,TRBV12-3/TRBV12-4,CASRPSGSSYNEQFF
TRBJ2-7,TRBV2,CASRTGTSDHEQYF
TRBJ2-4,TRBV28,CASSRAGGWSIQYF
TRBJ2-7,TRBV11-3,CASSSRQGSYEQYF
TRBJ1-6,TRBV5-1,CASSLVGDHSPLHF
TRBJ2-1,TRBV24-1,CATSMSQRRNEQFF
TRBJ1-2,TRBV2,CASNVSGIANYGYTF
TRBJ1-2,TRBV6-1,CASSMDGLYGYTF
TRBJ1-5,TRBV6-5,CASSYRGSQGWGPQHF
TRBJ2-3,TRBV7-9,CASSLGLADTDTQYF
TRBJ2-1,TRBV20-1,CSALAQQGSFSDEQFF
TRBJ2-3,TRBV18,CASSPQGLGTDTQYF
TRBJ2-1,TRBV11-3,CASSLDLSRRNEQFF
TRBJ2-3,TRBV5-4,CASSPTGREADTQYF
TRBJ2-5,TRBV19,CASSKGGIGETQYF
TRBJ2-5,TRBV6-2/TRBV6-3,CASSPEGGRGGETQYF
TRBJ1-5,TRBV5-1,CASSSGQPNQPQHF
TRBJ2-3,TRBV30,CAWSVRTSGADTQYF
TRBJ2-2,TRBV27,CASSFPNTGELFF
TRBJ1-4,TRBV18,CASSPDRVGSEKLFF
TRBJ2-7,TRBV5-1,CASSSRGRGCEQYF
TRBJ2-1,TRBV16,CASSQWDTYNEQFF
TRBJ1-1,TRBV18,CASYRGNTEAFF
TRBJ2-7,TRBV18,CASSPPSLSYEQYF
TRBJ1-2,TRBV6-1,CASTETWDISYGYTF
TRBJ2-5,TRBV20-1,CSARGTSGGQETQYF
TRBJ2-3,TRBV2,CASRSYMDTDTQYF
TRBJ2-5,TRBV5-4,CASSPTPTSGSRETQYF
TRBJ2-7,TRBV11-2,CVSSLIYERYF
TRBJ1-2,TRBV11-2,CASSLGTADYYGYTF
TRBJ2-2,TRBV6-1,CASSQENTGELFF
TRBJ2-7,TRBV28,CASSGAGGYYEQYF